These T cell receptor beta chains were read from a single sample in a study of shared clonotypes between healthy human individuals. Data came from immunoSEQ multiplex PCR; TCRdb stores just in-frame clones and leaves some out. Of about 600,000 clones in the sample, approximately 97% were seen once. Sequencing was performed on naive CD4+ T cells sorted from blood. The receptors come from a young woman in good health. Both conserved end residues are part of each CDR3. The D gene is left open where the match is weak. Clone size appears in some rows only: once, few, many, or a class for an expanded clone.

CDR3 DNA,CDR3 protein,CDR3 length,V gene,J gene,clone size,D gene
TGTGCCAGCAGTTCCCGGACTAGCGGGAGCGTTGAGACCCAGTACTTC,CASSSRTSGSVETQYF,16,TRBV27,TRBJ2-5,NA,TRBD2
TGTGCCAGTAAGGGAGTAGGAAACATTCAGTACTTC,CASKGVGNIQYF,12,TRBV2,TRBJ2-4,NA,NA
TGTGCCAGCAGCGTTCGGGGGGCTGCTGAAGCTTTCTTT,CASSVRGAAEAFF,13,TRBV9,TRBJ1-1,NA,NA
TGTGCCAGCAGCTTAGACGGGGGGACTGAAGCTTTCTTT,CASSLDGGTEAFF,13,TRBV7-3,TRBJ1-1,NA,NA
TGTGCCAGCTCACCACCTTTTAGCGGGGGCACCTACAATGAGCAGTTCTTC,CASSPPFSGGTYNEQFF,17,TRBV18,TRBJ2-1,NA,TRBD2
TGTGCCAGCAGTTACGCGGAGGGCTCTGGAAACACCATATATTTT,CASSYAEGSGNTIYF,15,TRBV6-5,TRBJ1-3,NA,NA
TGTGCCAGCAGTTTCGTCCCCAGCAATCAGCCCCAGCATTTT,CASSFVPSNQPQHF,14,TRBV27,TRBJ1-5,once,NA
TGTGCCAGCTCACCCGGGACGGCGAAGTATGGCTACACCTTC,CASSPGTAKYGYTF,14,TRBV18,TRBJ1-2,NA,NA
TGTGCCAGCAGTGACAGCATATACGTTGAGCAGTTCTTC,CASSDSIYVEQFF,13,TRBV2,TRBJ2-1,NA,NA
TGTGCCAGCAGTTCAGACATATCCACTGGACCGACTAGGACGCCGCGGTTCTTC,CASSSDISTGPTRTPRFF,18,TRBV7-9,TRBJ2-1,NA,NA
TGTGCCAGCAGCTTGGGACCCACCGAGGGGTATGGCTACACCTTC,CASSLGPTEGYGYTF,15,TRBV5-5,TRBJ1-2,NA,NA
TGCGCCAGCAGCTTGGCGGGAGGGCCCACAGATACGCAGTATTTT,CASSLAGGPTDTQYF,15,TRBV5-1,TRBJ2-3,NA,TRBD2
TGTGCCAGTCAGCGGGGACAGGGACTTGGCTACACCTTC,CASQRGQGLGYTF,13,TRBV19,TRBJ1-2,NA,TRBD1
TGCGCCAGCAGCCAAGAGGGGCAGGTATCCTACGAGCAGTACTTC,CASSQEGQVSYEQYF,15,TRBV4-1,TRBJ2-7,NA,NA
TGCAGCTTTGGGACAGCCGAGCAGGGGGGCTACACCTTC,CSFGTAEQGGYTF,13,TRBV29-1,TRBJ1-2,once,TRBD1
TGTGCCAGCAGCCGTAGACAGACAGAAGAGACCCAGTACTTC,CASSRRQTEETQYF,14,TRBV7-6,TRBJ2-5,NA,NA
TGTGCCAGCAGCTACGGGCTGAACACTGAAGCTTTCTTT,CASSYGLNTEAFF,13,TRBV13,TRBJ1-1,NA,NA
TGTGCCAGCAGTTTAAGTCGACAGATCTCCTACGAGCAGTACTTC,CASSLSRQISYEQYF,15,TRBV28,TRBJ2-7,NA,NA
TGTGCCAGCAGCAAGCCCCCCTACGAGCAGTACTTC,CASSKPPYEQYF,12,TRBV5-4,TRBJ2-7,NA,NA
TGTGCCAGCAGCGTCGAAGGAAACACCATATATTTT,CASSVEGNTIYF,12,TRBV9,TRBJ1-3,few,NA
TGCGCCAGCAGTGAGTCAGGGGGCCAGGGGGATTTCTATGGCTACACCTTC,CASSESGGQGDFYGYTF,17,TRBV10-2,TRBJ1-2,NA,TRBD1
TGTGCCACCAGAGAGAAACGGGACACCATGGAGGGGGACATTCAGTACTTC,CATREKRDTMEGDIQYF,17,TRBV15,TRBJ2-4,NA,NA
TGTGCCAGCAGCTTAGCGGTACGGGGAAACACCATATATTTT,CASSLAVRGNTIYF,14,TRBV7-9,TRBJ1-3,NA,NA
TGTGCCAGCGGAGCGGGAGAGGGAGAGACCCAGTACTTC,CASGAGEGETQYF,13,TRBV6-5,TRBJ2-5,NA,TRBD2
TGTGCCAGCAGCTTAGAGGCAGGGGCCACCGGGGAGCTGTTTTTT,CASSLEAGATGELFF,15,TRBV7-6,TRBJ2-2,NA,NA
TGTGCCAGCAGGAGGGGGGGAACTAATGAAAAACTGTTTTTT,CASRRGGTNEKLFF,14,TRBV27,TRBJ1-4,NA,NA
TGTGCTAGTGGTTTGGGCGGGGAGCTGTTTTTT,CASGLGGELFF,11,TRBV12-5,TRBJ2-2,once,NA
TGTGCCTGGAGTGTACGGGGGGACTATGGCTACACCTTC,CAWSVRGDYGYTF,13,TRBV30,TRBJ1-2,NA,NA
TGTGCCAGCAGGCAGACTAGAACCTACGAGCAGTACTTC,CASRQTRTYEQYF,13,TRBV6-1,TRBJ2-7,NA,NA
TGCGCCAGCAGCCAAGCCGGGACTACCTACTACGAGCAGTACTTC,CASSQAGTTYYEQYF,15,TRBV4-1,TRBJ2-7,NA,TRBD2
TGTGCCAGCAGCCCCCGGGGGGGACCTGGAAACACCATATATTTT,CASSPRGGPGNTIYF,15,TRBV9,TRBJ1-3,NA,NA
TGTGCCAGCAGCCGTATGGGGCAGGGCATAGGTGGCTACACCTTC,CASSRMGQGIGGYTF,15,TRBV7-9,TRBJ1-2,NA,NA
TGTGCCAGCAGTTTGAGCGAGGATCCCCGCCCCTACGAGCAGTACTTC,CASSLSEDPRPYEQYF,16,TRBV28,TRBJ2-7,NA,NA
TGTGCCAGCACCCCAGGGGGTTTGAACACTGAAGCTTTCTTT,CASTPGGLNTEAFF,14,TRBV11-2,TRBJ1-1,NA,TRBD1
TGTGCCAGCAGCTTAGATCCTGGGACTAGCGGGAGGAATGAGCAGTTCTTC,CASSLDPGTSGRNEQFF,17,TRBV11-2,TRBJ2-1,NA,TRBD2
TGTGCCAGCAGTGAACAGGCCTCATACGAGCAGTACTTC,CASSEQASYEQYF,13,TRBV2,TRBJ2-7,NA,NA
TGTGCCAGCAGCTTGCAGGGTTCGGCTGAAAAACTGTTTTTT,CASSLQGSAEKLFF,14,TRBV5-5,TRBJ1-4,NA,NA
TGTGCCAGCTCACCACGGCTACCAACCTACGAGCAGTACTTC,CASSPRLPTYEQYF,14,TRBV18,TRBJ2-7,NA,NA
TGTGCCAGCAGTTACTTTGGGAGGCTTGGGGCCAACGTCCTGACTTTC,CASSYFGRLGANVLTF,16,TRBV6-5,TRBJ2-6,once,NA
TGTGCCGGCCAGGTGTTGGCTGAGGGGGAGCTGTTTTTT,CAGQVLAEGELFF,13,TRBV27,TRBJ2-2,NA,NA
TGCGCCAGCAGCTTGAGGGATCCAGATACGCAGTATTTT,CASSLRDPDTQYF,13,TRBV5-1,TRBJ2-3,NA,NA
TGTGCCAGCAGCCATTTTGGGGAAAGACCGCGCGTGGGCTACACCTTC,CASSHFGERPRVGYTF,16,TRBV27,TRBJ1-2,NA,NA
TGTGCCTGGACCCCTGAGGGCTCCTACGAGCAGTACTTC,CAWTPEGSYEQYF,13,TRBV30,TRBJ2-7,NA,NA
TGTGCCAGCAGTGGTGGGAACAGGGGACGCGATCAGCCCCAGCATTTT,CASSGGNRGRDQPQHF,16,TRBV6-6,TRBJ1-5,NA,TRBD1
TGTGCCAGCTCAACGGGCCAGGGACTAGCCTGGGAGCAGTACTTC,CASSTGQGLAWEQYF,15,TRBV18,TRBJ2-7,NA,TRBD2
TGTGCCAGCAGCTCGGACAGGGGCTCCTACAATGAGCAGTTCTTC,CASSSDRGSYNEQFF,15,TRBV13,TRBJ2-1,NA,TRBD1
TGTGCCAGCAGCGGCAGGGGTCGGAGGCAAGAGACCCAGTACTTC,CASSGRGRRQETQYF,15,TRBV5-6,TRBJ2-5,once,NA
TGTGCCAGTAGTATTGCGGGGGGGAAACTGTTTTTT,CASSIAGGKLFF,12,TRBV19,TRBJ1-4,NA,NA
TGTGCCAGCAGTGACTTGGGACAGCTCCAAGAGACCCAGTACTTC,CASSDLGQLQETQYF,15,TRBV2,TRBJ2-5,NA,TRBD1
TGTGCCAGCAGTTTCCAACCCCAGACTAACTATGGCTACACCTTC,CASSFQPQTNYGYTF,15,TRBV6-5,TRBJ1-2,NA,NA
TGTGCCAGCTCCTCCCCCCTATCCGGGCTCCAAAAAACAGACTACAATGAGCAGTTCTTC,CASSSPLSGLQKTDYNEQFF,20,TRBV18,TRBJ2-1,NA,NA
TGCGCCAGCAGTGCCGCTTGGACCTACGAGCAGTACTTC,CASSAAWTYEQYF,13,TRBV10-2,TRBJ2-7,once,NA
TGTGCCAGCAGCTTAGCGAGGAAGGGTGTTGAAGCTTTCTTT,CASSLARKGVEAFF,14,TRBV7-8,TRBJ1-1,NA,NA